The 18 T cell receptor beta chains below were found in one sample sequenced in a study of cytomegalovirus exposure and HLA in healthy donors. Vbeta (60) and Jbeta (13) primers were used in the PCR. Produced via immunoSEQ multiplex PCR; TCRdb's table is partial and in-frame only. Of some 160,000 clones listed, 80% were seen once; the top ten hold around 6%. The sample was PBMCs. Source of these receptors: a man aged 35-49 years in good health and CMV-seronegative.

This clone has only a few counts. The V call is TRBV30, the J call TRBJ1-1; the D gene is possibly TRBD1 (5 bases). The germline V and J ends were trimmed by 2 bases and 3 bases, with 25 bases remaining between them. The germline V gene has CDR1 GTSNPN and CDR2 SVGIG (reference sequence). The CDR3 runs to 18 residues. In nucleotides, the CDR3 is TGTGCCTGGAGTAGTGTCGGAGGATGGGGGGATAAGGACACTGAAGCTTTCTTT. This codes for CAWSSVGGWGDKDTEAFF. The entire variable domain, with the rest obtained from reference TRBV30 and TRBJ1-1, is as follows: SQTIHQWPATLVQPVGSPLSLECTVEGTSNPNLYWYRQAAGRGLQLLFYSVGIGQISSEVPQNLSASRPQDRQFILSSKKLLLSDSGFYLCAWSSVGGWGDKDTEAFFGQGTRLTVV.

The chain links TRBV21-1 to TRBJ2-7; the table's D call TRBD1 went unverified against the DNA. TRBV21-1 is marked as a pseudogene. CDR3 length equals 16 residues. CDR3: CASSARGRDRTYEQYF. CDR3 sequence (DNA): TGTGCCAGCAGCGCGCGCGGCCGGGACAGGACCTACGAGCAGTACTTC.

The chain combines TRBV7-7 with TRBJ2-5; 9 bases agree with TRBD1. The CDR3 is 12 amino acids. Germline CDR1 reads SSHAT; CDR2 reads FNYEAQ (reference sequence). The ends lost 6 bases at V and 4 bases at J; junction bases unmatched: 0. The CDR3 region is CASRDRGETQYF. The CDR3 region has the DNA TGTGCCAGCAGGGACAGGGGAGAGACCCAGTACTTC.

The chain carries TRBV7-6 and TRBJ2-7, with D possibly matching TRBD1 (5 bases). V lost 2 bases and J 6 bases, leaving 11 bases between the germline ends. The CDR3 runs to 13 residues. CDR1 SGHVS and CDR2 FNYEAQ come from the germline V gene. The CDR3 DNA follows: TGTGCCAGCAGCTTATCCAGGGAAGGCGAGCAGTACTTC. Translated: CASSLSREGEQYF.

The chain links TRBV27 to TRBJ2-7, with D hard to call. Deletions cut 3 bases from V and 0 bases from J, with 12 bases between. Germline V gene lookup returns CDR1 MNHEY and CDR2 SMNVEV (reference sequence). The CDR3 runs 15 residues. CDR3 amino acids: CASSLAAEHSYEQYF. The CDR3 DNA is TGTGCCAGCAGTTTGGCTGCGGAGCACTCCTACGAGCAGTACTTC.

V and J are TRBV6-5 and TRBJ2-7; D may be TRBD2 (6 bases). Trimming stripped 8 bases from V and 4 bases from J, with 21 bases between. Germline CDR1 and CDR2: MNHEY and SVGAGI. The CDR3 consists of 15 residues. CDR3 sequence: CASAQGSGSFYEQYF. The CDR3 DNA sequence: TGTGCCAGCGCCCAGGGTAGCGGTTCCTTTTACGAGCAGTACTTC.

This chain links TRBV14 with TRBJ1-4, with 9 bases identical to TRBD1. J gave up 8 bases and V 4 bases, and 11 bases lay outside the gene matches. Germline V lookup: CDR1 SGHDN, CDR2 FVKESK. This CDR3 spans 16 amino acids. Here the CDR3 DNA reads TGTGCCAGCAGCCTCGGACCACAGGGGGCTTGGGAAAAACTGTTTTTT. Translated, it gives CASSLGPQGAWEKLFF.

The rearrangement links TRBV1 to TRBJ1-6; the table names TRBD1, a call not compared with the DNA. TRBV1 represents a pseudogene. The CDR3 runs 16 residues. Written as DNA, the CDR3 is TGCACCAGCAGCTCTTTTTGGGGGCTTAGAGATTCACCCCTCCACTTT. As protein: CTSSSFWGLRDSPLHF.

This clone was counted a single time. The rearrangement uses TRBV7-3 and TRBJ2-1; possibly TRBD2 for D (5 bases). V lost 4 bases and J lost 0, with 13 bases in between. Germline CDR1 SGHTA, CDR2 FQGTGA. The CDR3 spans 16 residues. CDR3 sequence reads: CASSSVGGRSYNEQFF. The CDR3 DNA sequence: TGTGCCAGCAGCTCCGTAGGCGGGCGCTCCTACAATGAGCAGTTCTTC. The full variable domain, completed using reference TRBV7-3 and TRBJ2-1, is GAGVSQTPSNKVTEKGKYVELRCDPISGHTALYWYRQSLGQGPEFLIYFQGTGAADDSGLPNDRFFAVRPEGSVSTLKIQRTERGDSAVYLCASSSVGGRSYNEQFFGPGTRLTVL.

The chain links TRBV27 to TRBJ1-2; tentative D call: TRBD1 (5 bases). CDR3 length: 13 residues. V gave up 4 bases and J gave up 8 bases, with 14 bases separating them. Germline values: CDR1 MNHEY, CDR2 SMNVEV (reference sequence). The CDR3 coding sequence is TGTGCCAGCAGTTGGAGGGGCCTTGGCGGCTACACCTTC. Its protein product is CASSWRGLGGYTF.

This clone appeared a few times. V and J are TRBV5-1 and TRBJ1-4; D perhaps matches TRBD1 (6 bases). Germline lookup yields CDR1 SGHRS and CDR2 YFSETQ. CDR3 length equals 14 residues. V was clipped by 2 bases and J by 5 bases, with 10 bases between them. CDR3 coding DNA: TGCGCCAGCAGCTTAACAGGGAACAATGAAAAACTGTTTTTT. It is translated as CASSLTGNNEKLFF.

Comment on this clone: Within the sample, other DNA sequences also encode this same CDR3. J is TRBJ1-2 and V is TRBV6-1, with 7 bases lining up with TRBD1. Losses at the gene ends were 5 bases for V and 4 bases for J; bases not matched to a gene: 1. Germline V gives CDR1 MNHNS, CDR2 SASEGT. CDR3 length: 12 residues. CDR3 sequence: CASSRDSYGYTF. The CDR3 region has the DNA TGTGCCAGCAGTCGGGACAGCTATGGCTACACCTTC.

V and J are TRBV6-5 and TRBJ1-1; D is unclear. Germline values: CDR1 MNHEY, CDR2 SVGAGI. V lost 7 bases and J 4 bases, leaving 10 bases between the germline ends. The CDR3 is made up of 12 amino acids. Here the CDR3 reads CASKRFGTEAFF. The CDR3 nucleotides are TGTGCCAGCAAGCGGTTCGGCACTGAAGCTTTCTTT.

This chain joins TRBV18 and TRBJ1-1, with TRBD1 matching 8 bases. Trimming removed 6 bases from V and 1 base from J; junction bases left unmatched: 10. Germline CDR1 reads KGHSH; CDR2 reads LQKENI. This CDR3 is built from 16 residues. CDR3 DNA sequence: TGTGCCAGCTCGTATGCTCCAGGGGGCCAGAACACTGAAGCTTTCTTT. Protein: CASSYAPGGQNTEAFF.

The chain has TRBV27 and TRBJ1-2; 8 positions match TRBD1. The germline V gene encodes CDR1 MNHEY and CDR2 SMNVEV (reference sequence). There are 15 residues in the CDR3. V was pared by 5 bases and J by 8 bases, with 13 bases of the junction left unmatched. The DNA for the CDR3 is TGTGCCAGCAGTCCGGACAGGGTCATTCGAGGGGGCTACACCTTC. The encoded protein is CASSPDRVIRGGYTF.

The rearrangement joins TRBV7-3 to TRBJ2-1, with a tentative D call TRBD2 (6 bases). The germline V and J ends were trimmed by 2 bases and 6 bases, with 14 bases remaining between them. In germline, CDR1 is SGHTA, CDR2 FQGTGA. This CDR3 is 15 amino acids long. This CDR3 is CASSLEGTLPNEQFF. The CDR3 DNA sequence: TGTGCCAGCAGCTTAGAGGGGACTCTACCCAATGAGCAGTTCTTC.

The V gene is TRBV27, the J gene TRBJ1-1; TRBD1 matches 7 bases. Germline CDR1 reads MNHEY; CDR2 reads SMNVEV (reference sequence). This CDR3 contains 15 residues. The trim removed 1 base at V and 1 base at J, leaving 3 bases unmatched. The chain's CDR3 is CASSLFWTGNTEAFF. Written as DNA, the CDR3 is TGTGCCAGCAGTTTATTTTGGACAGGGAACACTGAAGCTTTCTTT.

This clone was found a few times. In DNA form, the CDR3 reads TGTGCCAGCAGCCCTCCTTCCGGGGGAAGCGAGGATAAAGATACGCAGTATTTT. Translating gives CASSPPSGGSEDKDTQYF. V and J are TRBV7-9 and TRBJ2-3, with a weak D call TRBD2 (6 bases). CDR1 and CDR2 (germline): SEHNR, FQNEAQ (reference sequence). The V end lost 5 bases, the J end lost 5 bases, and 26 bases lay between the germline ends. The CDR3 has 18 amino acids.